The sample holds a few counts of the clone carrying this TCR beta chain. Its antigen is unidentified. Individual cDNA molecules had unique molecular identifiers attached to them by the library. TCRdb processed the RACE reads anew with MiXCR; each CDR3 protein has one entry. The table has 50,000 to 75,000 distinct CDR3 sequences, roughly 9.6% seen once. Time point specified: patch test 3, about 24 weeks after DPC sensitization. Treatment described: therapeutic diphenylcyclopropenone sensitization with weekly scalp DPC. Sample donors consisted of patients with alopecia, aged 18 to 70 years, who were suitable for DPC. From germline, CDR1 is MNHEY and CDR2 SVGEGT. This CDR3 comprises 15 residues. V was clipped by 7 bases and J by 4 bases; unmatched bases: 7. The record originates from a study of human T cells and chemical hapten exposure. Study context: Patients, a majority of them female, were diagnosed with alopecia areata, totalis or universalis.

Whole-study findings and limits: The number of TCRs over 1 in 1000 frequency stayed unchanged after DPC.

The V gene is TRBV6-2 or TRBV6-3, the J gene TRBJ2-7; 13 positions agree with TRBD2. The specimen was whole blood, collected in connection with sensitization to the hapten diphenylcyclopropenone (DPC). The source of this sequence is a woman younger than 45 with alopecia areata. Some clones in this sample may be carry-over from other donors' samples. The CDR3 here is CASNLRTSGSYEQYF. DNA of the CDR3: TGTGCCAGCAATCTACGGACTAGCGGGAGTTACGAGCAGTACTTC.